This TCR beta chain was identified in a study of shared clonotypes between healthy human individuals (dated by TCRdb to 2020 to 2022). The study in broad terms: The cohort included three men and a couple of women between 18 and 49 years of age. The study deeply sequenced blood TCR repertoires of roughly five healthy adults to estimate repertoire size and the extent of clonotype sharing between individuals. Between about 0.8 and 8.9 billion PBMCs per donor were obtained by leukapheresis. Libraries were prepared and TCR repertoires were sequenced by different laboratories using diverse techniques, in order to increase sequencing depth and limit assay-specific biases. For each donor, CD4 naive and CD4 memory were each run on three plates, CD8 naive on two plates, and CD8 memory on one plate.

The donors were healthy, HIV-negative adults who had no recently reported acute infections or vaccinations. Every donor was a Caucasian adult living in Nashville, Tennessee, USA. CD4+ T cells were enriched through magnetic negative selection, after which naive cells were positively selected on CD45RA and the remaining negative fraction served as the memory subset. Blood was obtained by leukapheresis, after which PBMCs were separated by Ficoll-Histopaque density gradient centrifugation and cryopreserved in liquid nitrogen vapor phase. Analytical flow cytometry was used to check the purity and quantity of every magnetically sorted T cell population. From each sorted fraction, genomic DNA was isolated and quantified by UV absorbance on a Nanodrop 2000c. Remarks on this clone: Which antigen it targets is not known. Base qualities are not provided; no much larger clone lies one nucleotide away.

What the authors observed across the whole study: Pairwise subsampling led to the expectation that sequencing depth would affect the degree of clonotype sharing among donors. Even with the large sequencing depth, rarefaction of the sorted-subset datasets indicated that sequencing was incomplete. Naive subsets generally had larger estimated clonotype richness than memory subsets. Higher generation probabilities were observed for clonotypes shared by all four sorted-subset donors than for non-shared clonotypes. Sampling was restricted to blood, and TCR repertoires in tissue are likely to differ from TCR repertoires in blood. The small number of donors limited the genetic and exposure-history diversity represented. Roughly 5.2% of naive CD4, 3.5% of naive CD8, approximately 2.2% of memory CD4, and about 0.4% of memory CD8 clonotypes were shared across several donors.

Using the deep immunoSEQ assay, multiplex PCR amplified TCR CDR3 regions from genomic DNA. Genomic DNA extracted from each cell subset was distributed evenly over all wells of several immunoSEQ 96-well plates, and each plate served as one replicate. For sorted subsets, 200 to 250 ng of genomic DNA, equivalent to some 30,000 T cell genomes, went into each replicate PCR. The purified libraries were quantified using a Qubit 3.0 fluorometer, sized with a Bioanalyzer 2100, and then quantified again using the KAPA Library Quantification kit. Every immunoSEQ 96-well plate was sequenced on a dedicated single-read 150-cycle Illumina NextSeq 550 flow cell. Per the original workflow: The immunoSEQ output contained only junctional sequences without quality scores, so filtering could not match that applied to full-length reads. To assign V/J genes and CDR3, sequences were annotated against IMGT germline references using PyIR, a Python wrapper for IgBLAST v1.9. Any read was removed if the V/J assignment was weak (E-value above 1e-6), the CDR3 was missing, or the read contained stop codons, out-of-frame junctions, or ambiguous translated residues. V3J clonotypes were defined as sequences sharing the same inferred V gene, J gene, and CDR3 amino acid sequence. Percentage overlap between repertoires was calculated by dividing the number of shared unique clonotypes by the size of the smaller repertoire. Richness of each repertoire was evaluated using RTK rarefaction, the Chao1 estimator, and Recon v2.1 estimates of unobserved clonotypes. Generation probabilities were computed with OLGA for all TCRbeta clonotypes obtained by the gDNA method from several donors. The table comes from immuneACCESS by way of TCRdb, which keeps in-frame sequences with V and J called. Part of the clones is missing from these tables; in studies checked, under half for an unresolved V gene and the rest for unknown reasons. D and trimming come from the DNA, and the V and J calls and clone size come from that table. Counted in this sample were roughly 2,300,000 clones; under 95% of them appeared once. 0.37% of the sample belongs to the ten largest clones.

From the cysteine up to the phenylalanine, the CDR3 has a length of 15 residues. Only the CDR3 DNA is retained, 45 bases long and in frame from the first base. Sequences SGHTA (CDR1) and FQGTGA (CDR2) are obtained from the germline V gene. V and J are truncated by 7 bases and 3 bases respectively, leaving an intervening sequence of 16 bases. This TCR was recovered from a man aged 18 to 30 in good health. Some clones in this sample may be carry-over from other donors' samples. The source material was naive CD4+ T cells from PBMCs. What the cell subset or site label conveys for this sample: CD45RA+ positively selected. The rearranged chain carries TRBV7-3 and TRBJ2-1; D gene: possibly TRBD2, on 5 matching bases. The bases read TGTGCCAGCACCCTTGGGCTAGCTCGCTACAATGAGCAGTTCTTC. Its protein reads: CASTLGLARYNEQFF.